These T cell receptor beta chains were read from a single sample in a study of radiotherapy plus CTLA-4 blockade in lung cancer. The method was immunoSEQ multiplex PCR; TCRdb's version includes in-frame clones alone and lacks a portion of them. The table shows roughly 90,000 clones, with 78% occurring only once. The specimen comprised peripheral blood, sampled from a patient treated with radiotherapy plus ipilimumab. All receptors derive from a human donor with non-small cell lung cancer who had a partial response to radiotherapy plus ipilimumab. Some clones in this sample may be carry-over from other donors' samples. CDR3s include the opening cysteine and the closing phenylalanine or tryptophan.

j_call: TRBJ2-3; v_call: TRBV5-6; cdr3_aa: CASSPLAGGQDTQYF
j_call: TRBJ2-5; v_call: TRBV18; cdr3_aa: CASSPVGSPAETQYF
j_call: TRBJ1-5; v_call: TRBV27; cdr3_aa: CASSPRTGISNQPQHF
j_call: TRBJ2-5; v_call: TRBV19; cdr3_aa: CASSRVWGPETQYF
j_call: TRBJ1-5; v_call: TRBV15; cdr3_aa: CATSMFRGFQPQHF
j_call: TRBJ2-2; v_call: TRBV18; cdr3_aa: CASSPPTSGRSWADTGELFF
j_call: TRBJ2-7; v_call: TRBV2; cdr3_aa: CASSQQVSYEQYF
j_call: TRBJ1-1; v_call: TRBV6-5; cdr3_aa: CASSYYGNTEAFF
j_call: TRBJ1-3; v_call: TRBV7-3; cdr3_aa: CASSLAGQYSGNTIYF
j_call: TRBJ1-6; v_call: TRBV9; cdr3_aa: CASSVLSNNSPLHF
j_call: TRBJ2-7; v_call: TRBV9; cdr3_aa: CASSEGTGTYEQYF
j_call: TRBJ2-6; v_call: TRBV6-5; cdr3_aa: CASSYSRRSGANVLTF
j_call: TRBJ1-2; v_call: TRBV6-1; cdr3_aa: CASRDRTNYGYTF
j_call: TRBJ1-4; v_call: TRBV7-8; cdr3_aa: CASSVQGSVDEKLFF
j_call: TRBJ1-2; v_call: TRBV27; cdr3_aa: CASRLRDRAGGYTF
j_call: TRBJ2-1; v_call: TRBV7-3; cdr3_aa: CASSLGGTGGNEQFF
j_call: TRBJ1-6; v_call: TRBV7-8; cdr3_aa: CASNLGQGNSPLHF
j_call: TRBJ1-5; v_call: TRBV7-9; cdr3_aa: CASSLDIGQPQHF
j_call: TRBJ2-4; v_call: TRBV9; cdr3_aa: CASSVDGNQNIQYF
j_call: TRBJ2-7; v_call: TRBV5-1; cdr3_aa: CASSSPRDRVWEQYF
j_call: TRBJ1-3; v_call: TRBV28; cdr3_aa: CASSLPTSRGGNTIYF
j_call: TRBJ2-3; v_call: TRBV7-2; cdr3_aa: CASSRGAGGPNTQYF
j_call: TRBJ1-6; v_call: TRBV5-8; cdr3_aa: CASRYSSYNSPLHF
j_call: TRBJ2-5; v_call: TRBV19; cdr3_aa: CATQNPRQGGQETQYF
j_call: TRBJ2-4; v_call: TRBV6-6; cdr3_aa: CASSLPPTLAKNIQYF
j_call: TRBJ2-1; v_call: TRBV11-2; cdr3_aa: CASSLFLHRESNEQFF